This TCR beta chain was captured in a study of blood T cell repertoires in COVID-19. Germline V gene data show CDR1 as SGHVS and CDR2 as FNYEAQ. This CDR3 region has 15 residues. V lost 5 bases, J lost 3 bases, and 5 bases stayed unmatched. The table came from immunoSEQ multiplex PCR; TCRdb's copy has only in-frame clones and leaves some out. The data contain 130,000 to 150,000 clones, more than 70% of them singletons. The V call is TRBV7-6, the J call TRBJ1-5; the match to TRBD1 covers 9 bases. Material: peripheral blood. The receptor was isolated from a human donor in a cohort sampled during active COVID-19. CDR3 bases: TGTGCCAGCAGCCCCGGACAGGGGTACAATCAGCCCCAGCATTTT. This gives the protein CASSPGQGYNQPQHF. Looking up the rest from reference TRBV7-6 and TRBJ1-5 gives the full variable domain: GAGVSQSPRYKVTKRGQDVALRCDPISGHVSLYWYRQALGQGPEFLTYFNYEAQQDKSGLPNDRFSAERPEGSISTLTIQRTEQRDSAMYRCASSPGQGYNQPQHFGDGTRLSIL.